The text below deals with one T cell receptor (beta chain). Its antigen is currently unknown. The CDR3 has 13 amino acids. With 8 bases removed from V and 1 base from J, the gap between germline ends came to 11 bases. Germline CDR1 is SNHLY and CDR2 is FYNNEI. The record originates from a study of T cell responses to AZD1222 COVID-19 vaccine. Study findings and constraints: Sampling that yielded the repertoires occurred only after the peak T cell response.

The data were produced by immunoSEQ multiplex PCR, yet TCRdb's version contains in-frame clones alone and is incomplete. The sample shows 75,000 to 100,000 clones, roughly 90% of them seen only once. This sequence was found in an adult in good health. The chain links TRBV2 to TRBJ1-1; D gene uncertain. Sequences were derived from peripheral blood, sampled on day 0 of AZD1222 vaccination. The CDR3 region has the DNA TGTGCCAGCGGATGGCAGGAGAACACTGAAGCTTTCTTT. Its protein product is CASGWQENTEAFF.